This T cell receptor beta chain comes out of a study of molecular identifiers for immune sequencing clone quantification. From the PCR reads, TCRdb called clonotypes with MiXCR, one entry per CDR3 protein. The table shows approximately 670,000 distinct CDR3 sequences, with less than 20% occurring only once. This clonotype was recorded at least ten times. This receptor was identified in a human donor in good health. Some libraries in this study had Jurkat cell RNA spiked in. Sequenced sample: naive CD8+ T cells from blood, with Jurkat cell RNA spiked in. As for subset: FACS-sorted CD8+CD4-CCR7+CD45RA+ naive T cells.

The CDR3 loop reads CASSWGSAGGQPQHF. CDR3 coding DNA: TGTGCCAGCAGCTGGGGGTCGGCCGGCGGTCAGCCCCAGCATTTT. The V call is TRBV5-6, the J call TRBJ1-5; D is perhaps TRBD1 (5 bases). The CDR3 spans 15 residues. Germline V gives CDR1 SGHDT, CDR2 YYEEEE. Trimming took off 3 bases at V and 6 bases at J, with 16 bases between the two ends.